Following are 20 T cell receptor beta chains from one sample sequenced in a study of blood T cell repertoires in COVID-19. Measured with immunoSEQ multiplex PCR; TCRdb has only the in-frame clones, and not every one. The sample lists hundreds of thousands of clones, approximately 90% occurring once. The specimen was PBMCs or T cells enriched from blood (not recorded which). Receptors originate from a woman aged 18-30 years with acute COVID-19.

This rearrangement joins TRBV5-1 to TRBJ1-2; 9 bases are shared with TRBD1. Losses at the gene ends were 0 bases for V and 2 bases for J; bases not matched to a gene: 5. From germline, CDR1 is SGHRS and CDR2 YFSETQ. The CDR3 sequence is 16 residues long. The CDR3 sequence: CASSLGRDRANYGYTF. In DNA, the CDR3 is TGCGCCAGCAGCTTGGGCCGGGACAGGGCAAACTATGGCTACACCTTC.

This clone was seen a handful of times. The V call is TRBV28, the J call TRBJ2-7; TRBD2 agrees at 9 bases. Germline CDR1 MDHEN, CDR2 SYDVKM. The CDR3 contains 10 residues. CDR3 in DNA: TGTGTTAGCGGGGGCTACGAGCAGTACTTC. The encoded protein is CVSGGYEQYF. Full variable domain (missing parts from reference TRBV28 and TRBJ2-7): DVKVTQSSRYLVKRTGEKVFLECVQDMDHENMFWYRQDPGLGLRLIYFSYDVKMKEKGDIPEGYSVSREKKERFSLILESASTNQTSMYLCVSGGYEQYFGPGTRLTVT.

V usage is TRBV9 and J usage is TRBJ2-1, with D possibly matching TRBD1 (9 bases). The CDR3 is made up of 17 amino acids. The V and J ends lost 4 bases and 10 bases respectively, with 27 bases between them. Germline values: CDR1 SGDLS, CDR2 YYNGEE. CDR3 amino acids: CASSLRSGGTGFREQFF. DNA of the CDR3: TGTGCCAGCAGCTTAAGGTCGGGGGGGACAGGGTTTAGGGAGCAGTTCTTC.

The chain has TRBV10-3 and TRBJ2-1; D uncertain. CDR1 is ENHRY and CDR2 is SYGVKD in the germline V gene. The CDR3 has 14 amino acids. V gave up 9 bases and J gave up 1 base, with 13 bases separating them. DNA of the CDR3: TGTGCCATATCGTCGGGTCGATCCTACAATGAGCAGTTCTTC. This sequence encodes CAISSGRSYNEQFF.

The chain couples TRBV10-2 to TRBJ2-7; no clear D. Deletions cut 0 bases from V and 4 bases from J, with 7 bases between. The germline V gene encodes CDR1 WSHSY and CDR2 SAAADI. The CDR3 extends over 13 amino acids. CDR3 amino acids: CASSESRGYEQYF. For the CDR3, the DNA is TGCGCCAGCAGTGAGTCGAGAGGTTACGAGCAGTACTTC.

The DNA for the CDR3 is TGTGCCACCAGCAGAGCGGACAGAATGGAGCAGTTCTTC. Protein: CATSRADRMEQFF. The V call is TRBV15, the J call TRBJ2-1, with D maybe TRBD1 (6 bases). V was cut by 1 base and J by 10 bases, with 11 bases left in between. The germline CDR1 and CDR2 sequences are LNHNV and YYDKDF (reference sequence). This CDR3 contains 13 residues.

V is TRBV7-2 and J is TRBJ1-6; 7 nucleotides line up with TRBD1. The CDR3 contains 15 residues. V shed 8 bases, J shed 10 bases, and the junction held 14 bases outside the gene matches. The germline V gene has CDR1 SGHTA and CDR2 FQGNSA. CDR3 protein: CASVLWDSRESPLHF. In DNA, the CDR3 is TGTGCCAGCGTCTTATGGGACAGTCGAGAGTCACCCCTCCACTTT. The full variable domain, with the rest looked up from reference TRBV7-2 and TRBJ1-6, is GAGVSQSPSNKVTEKGKDVELRCDPISGHTALYWYRQSLGQGLEFLIYFQGNSAPDKSGLPSDRFSAERTGGSVSTLTIQRTQQEDSAVYLCASVLWDSRESPLHFGNGTRLTVT.

This chain joins TRBV19 and TRBJ1-2; the match to TRBD1 covers 7 bases. CDR1 is LNHDA and CDR2 is SQIVND in the germline V gene (reference sequence). The J segment lost 1 base and the V segment lost 5 bases, leaving 10 bases of the junction unmatched. CDR3 size: 16 residues. The CDR3 nucleotides read TGTGCCAGTAGTGTCTCCGACAGGGCTCTTAACTATGGCTACACCTTC. This encodes CASSVSDRALNYGYTF.

The chain uses TRBV27 and TRBJ1-4, with D possibly matching TRBD1 (5 bases). The CDR3 length is 15 residues. CDR1 MNHEY and CDR2 SMNVEV come from the germline V gene (reference sequence). The V and J ends lost 3 bases and 3 bases respectively, with 11 bases between them. CDR3 bases: TGTGCCAGCAGTTTGGGCAGGGCAGCTAATGAAAAACTGTTTTTT. It is translated as CASSLGRAANEKLFF.

CDR3 DNA sequence: TGTGCCAGCAGCAACAAAGGGGCACTACAAGAGACCCAGTACTTC. The encoded protein is CASSNKGALQETQYF. The V call is TRBV7-3, the J call TRBJ2-5; the D gene is possibly TRBD1 (5 bases). V gave up 5 bases and J gave up 2 bases, with 15 bases separating them. The germline gives CDR1 SGHTA, CDR2 FQGTGA. CDR3 length equals 15 residues.

The J gene is TRBJ2-7, the V gene TRBV7-9, with D perhaps TRBD2 (6 bases). This CDR3 has 14 residues. V was shortened by 5 bases and J by 3 bases, with 14 bases between the two germline ends. CDR1 is SEHNR and CDR2 is FQNEAQ in the germline V gene (reference sequence). The CDR3 spells CASSPSGGIYEQYF. In DNA form, the CDR3 reads TGTGCCAGCAGCCCCAGTGGGGGGATCTACGAGCAGTACTTC.

The CDR3 spells CASSERQVPPYTF. The CDR3, as DNA: TGTGCCAGCAGTGAAAGGCAGGTGCCGCCTTACACCTTC. J is TRBJ1-2 and V is TRBV25-1, with unresolved D. The V and J ends lost 2 bases and 11 bases respectively, with 15 bases between them. The CDR3 sequence is 13 residues long. Germline lookup yields CDR1 MGHDK and CDR2 SYGVNS.

This sequence joins TRBV5-1 and TRBJ2-7, with a possible D match to TRBD1 (5 bases). The CDR3 is 12 residues long. The ends were cut back, 5 bases at V and 4 bases at J, with 10 bases in the middle. Germline V gene sequence: CDR1 SGHRS, CDR2 YFSETQ. The CDR3 DNA reads TGCGCCAGCAGTCCCGACAGATACGAGCAGTACTTC. It specifies CASSPDRYEQYF. Together with reference TRBV5-1 and TRBJ2-7, the CDR3 gives the full variable domain: KAGVTQTPRYLIKTRGQQVTLSCSPISGHRSVSWYQQTPGQGLQFLFEYFSETQRNKGNFPGRFSGRQFSNSRSEMNVSTLELGDSALYLCASSPDRYEQYFGPGTRLTVT.

The chain combines TRBV4-1 with TRBJ2-7; D remains ambiguous. The CDR3 consists of 15 residues. Germline CDR1 and CDR2: MGHRA and YSYEKL. Trimming removed 0 bases from V and 0 bases from J, with 9 bases in between. For the CDR3, the DNA is TGCGCCAGCAGCCAAGATTTGGCAATCTCCTACGAGCAGTACTTC. It is translated as CASSQDLAISYEQYF.

This sequence joins TRBV7-2 and TRBJ2-7; no firm D call. Germline CDR1 and CDR2: SGHTA and FQGNSA. This CDR3 is built from 12 residues. Trimming cost V 2 bases and J 7 bases, with 9 bases left between them. The chain's CDR3 is CASSLRSGEQYF. The CDR3 nucleotides are TGTGCCAGCAGCTTAAGGTCGGGTGAGCAGTACTTC.

As to this clone: A junction end diverges from the germline sequence, so it may reflect a read error. The genes are TRBV3-1 (or the pseudogene TRBV3-2) and TRBJ1-1, with 8 bases that match TRBD1. Germline CDR1 is LGHDT and CDR2 is YNNKEL (reference sequence). The CDR3 runs 15 residues. The CDR3 protein is CASRQGTGMNTEAFF. CDR3 coding DNA: TGTGCCAGCAGACAAGGGACAGGCATGAACACTGAAGCTTTCTTT.

V gene TRBV7-9 combines with J gene TRBJ1-2, with 7 bases matching TRBD1. V was pared by 8 bases and J by 3 bases, with 12 bases of the junction left unmatched. CDR1 is SEHNR, CDR2 FQNEAQ, per germline (reference sequence). The CDR3 runs 15 residues. CDR3 DNA: TGTGCCAGCCTAGGGGCAGGGGGACCCGACTATGGCTACACCTTC. This gives the protein CASLGAGGPDYGYTF.

J is TRBJ2-5 and V is TRBV11-1; the D is unclear. Germline V lookup: CDR1 SGHAT, CDR2 FQDESV (reference sequence). This CDR3 region has 13 residues. V shed 3 bases and J shed 0 bases, with 5 bases lying between them. This CDR3 reads CASSFRDQETQYF. As DNA, the CDR3 is TGTGCCAGCAGCTTCCGGGACCAAGAGACCCAGTACTTC.

This clone showed up just once. The gene calls are TRBV12-3 or TRBV12-4 and TRBJ1-1; D gene uncertain. CDR3 length: 13 residues. The germline V and J ends were trimmed by 3 bases and 4 bases, with 9 bases remaining between them. The DNA for the CDR3 is TGTGCCAGCAGTTTCGAGGGTGTCACTGAAGCTTTCTTT. Its translation: CASSFEGVTEAFF.

The rearrangement links TRBV6-5 to TRBJ1-6; D may be TRBD1 (6 bases). The V end lost 7 bases, the J end lost 7 bases, and 14 bases lay between the germline ends. The CDR3 totals 14 residues. The germline gives CDR1 MNHEY, CDR2 SVGAGI. The CDR3 here is CASILDRTNSPLHF. CDR3 nucleotide sequence: TGTGCCAGCATCCTCGACAGGACAAATTCACCCCTCCACTTT.